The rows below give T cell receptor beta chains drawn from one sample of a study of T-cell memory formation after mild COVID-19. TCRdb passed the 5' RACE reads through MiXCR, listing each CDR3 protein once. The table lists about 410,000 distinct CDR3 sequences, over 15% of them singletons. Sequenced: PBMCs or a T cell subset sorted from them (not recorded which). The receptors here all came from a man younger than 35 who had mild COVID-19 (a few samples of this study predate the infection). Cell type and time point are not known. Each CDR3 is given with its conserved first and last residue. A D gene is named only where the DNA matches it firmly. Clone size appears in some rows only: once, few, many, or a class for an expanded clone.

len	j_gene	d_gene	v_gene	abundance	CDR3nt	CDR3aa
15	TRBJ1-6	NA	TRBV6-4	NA	TGTGCCAGCAGTGATGCGGGTAGGGGCAATTCACCCCTCCACTTT	CASSDAGRGNSPLHF
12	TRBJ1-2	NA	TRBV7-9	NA	TGTGCCAGCGGCCTGGGGGCGAATGGCTACACCTTC	CASGLGANGYTF
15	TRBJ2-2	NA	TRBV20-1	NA	TGCAGTGCCGTAGACCCAGGGAGAGGGGCCGGGGAGCTGTTTTTT	CSAVDPGRGAGELFF
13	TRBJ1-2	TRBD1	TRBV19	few	TGTGCCAGTACCTCCGGACAGGGCTATGGCTACACCTTC	CASTSGQGYGYTF
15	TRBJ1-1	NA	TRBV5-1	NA	TGCGCCAGCAGCTTGTCTCCCCGAACGGACACTGAAGCTTTCTTT	CASSLSPRTDTEAFF
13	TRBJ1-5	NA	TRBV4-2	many	TGTGCCAGCAGCCAAGATGGGAGTCAGCCCCAGCATTTT	CASSQDGSQPQHF
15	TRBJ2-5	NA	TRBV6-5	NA	TGTGCCAGCAGTTTAGGGGTGGCGGGGCAAGAGACCCAGTACTTC	CASSLGVAGQETQYF
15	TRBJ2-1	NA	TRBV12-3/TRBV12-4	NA	TGTGCCAGCAGTCCTCGGTTGGCGGGCATCCTCGAGCAGTTCTTC	CASSPRLAGILEQFF
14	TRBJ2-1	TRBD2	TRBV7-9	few	TGTGCCAGCAGCACTAGCGGGGGGGGCAATGAGCAGTTCTTC	CASSTSGGGNEQFF
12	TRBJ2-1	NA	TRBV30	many	TGTGCCTGGAGCCGGCCGGACAATGAGCAGTTCTTC	CAWSRPDNEQFF
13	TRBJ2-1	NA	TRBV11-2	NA	TGTGCCAGCAGCTTCCCTAGCCCCGATGAGCAGTTCTTC	CASSFPSPDEQFF
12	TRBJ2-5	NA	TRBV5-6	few	TGTGCCAGCAGCTTCGGCTGGGAGACCCAGTACTTC	CASSFGWETQYF
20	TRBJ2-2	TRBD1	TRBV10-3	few	TGTGCCATCAGTACAACCGGGACAGGGACGAAATGGACAAACACCGGGGAGCTGTTTTTT	CAISTTGTGTKWTNTGELFF
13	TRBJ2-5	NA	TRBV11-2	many	TGTGCCAGCAGCCCCAGGGTCCAAGAGACCCAGTACTTC	CASSPRVQETQYF
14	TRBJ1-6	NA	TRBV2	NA	TGTGCCAGCAGTGGAGAGGGCTCGGATTCACCCCTCCACTTT	CASSGEGSDSPLHF
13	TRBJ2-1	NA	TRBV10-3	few	TGTGCCATCACTCCGGCCCCCCCGAAGGAGCAGTTCTTC	CAITPAPPKEQFF
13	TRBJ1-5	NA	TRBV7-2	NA	TGTGCCAGCAGCTTCCAAGACGGACAGCCCCAGCATTTT	CASSFQDGQPQHF
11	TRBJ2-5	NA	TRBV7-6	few	TGTGCCAGCAGCTCGAGCCCAACCCAGTACTTC	CASSSSPTQYF
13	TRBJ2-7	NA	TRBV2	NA	TGTGCCAGCTTTGGGCCCAGGGCCCACGAGCAGTACTTC	CASFGPRAHEQYF
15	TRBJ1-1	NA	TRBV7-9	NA	TGTGCCAGCAGCTTGATGGGCGGGCTTGACACTGAAGCTTTCTTT	CASSLMGGLDTEAFF
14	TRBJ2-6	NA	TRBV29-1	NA	TGCAGCGTTGATGGGGCCTCTGGGGCCAACGTCCTGACTTTC	CSVDGASGANVLTF
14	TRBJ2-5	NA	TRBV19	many	TGTGCCAGTAGCCAGGGGCTTTTCCAAGAGACCCAGTACTTC	CASSQGLFQETQYF
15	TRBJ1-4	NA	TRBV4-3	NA	TGCGCCAGCAGCTTTGCCCCGGGGGGGGGTGAAAAACTGTTTTTT	CASSFAPGGGEKLFF
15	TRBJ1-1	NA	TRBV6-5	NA	TGTGCCAGCAGTTACTCGACTGAGTTGAACACTGAAGCTTTCTTT	CASSYSTELNTEAFF
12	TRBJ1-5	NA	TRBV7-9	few	TGTGCCAGCAGCTTAGGTGTTGGGCCCCAGCATTTT	CASSLGVGPQHF
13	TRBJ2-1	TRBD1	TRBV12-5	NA	TGTGCTAGTGGCTCAGGGGGTGGGAATGAGCAGTTCTTC	CASGSGGGNEQFF
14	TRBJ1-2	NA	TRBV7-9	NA	TGTGCCAGCAGCTTTCGCCGGGAAAGCTATGGCTACACCTTC	CASSFRRESYGYTF
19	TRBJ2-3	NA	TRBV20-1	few	TGCAGTGCTAGATCGAGGGCCTCCCGGGACGGGGTTAGCACAGATACGCAGTATTTT	CSARSRASRDGVSTDTQYF
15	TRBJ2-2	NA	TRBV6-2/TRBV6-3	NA	TGTGCCAGCAGTTACGTGGCACAGGGTTACGGGGAGCTGTTTTTT	CASSYVAQGYGELFF
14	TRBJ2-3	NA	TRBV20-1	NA	TGCAGTGCTAGTGGGACCCCCGGCCCAGATACGCAGTATTTT	CSASGTPGPDTQYF
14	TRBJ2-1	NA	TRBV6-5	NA	TGTGCCAGCAGAGAGCAGATCTCCTACAATGAGCAGTTCTTC	CASREQISYNEQFF
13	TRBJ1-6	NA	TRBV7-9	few	TGTGCCAGCAGCGATATGGGGGATTCACCCCTCCACTTT	CASSDMGDSPLHF